A selection of T cell receptor beta chains follows, all from one sample in a study of shared clonotypes between healthy human individuals. The protocol was immunoSEQ multiplex PCR, while the TCRdb copy is restricted to in-frame clones and leaves out a portion. This sample has hundreds of thousands of clones; 97% occur once, and the top ten carry 0.057%. The sample consisted of naive CD4+ T cells sorted from blood. The receptors were gathered from a woman aged 25 to 39 in good health. Both conserved end residues are part of each CDR3. The D gene is left open where the match is weak. Clone size is stated in some rows and not others, as once, few, many or a class when expanded.

J: TRBJ2-7; D: .; V: TRBV19; size: .; CDR3: CASRSEVNSYEQYF; DNA: TGTGCCAGTCGTTCAGAAGTCAACTCCTACGAGCAGTACTTC
J: TRBJ1-2; D: .; V: TRBV6-5; size: .; CDR3: CASSYWGGSNYGYTF; DNA: TGTGCCAGCAGTTACTGGGGAGGCAGTAACTATGGCTACACCTTC
J: TRBJ2-3; D: TRBD2; V: TRBV9; size: .; CDR3: CASSVGLAQPDTQYF; DNA: TGTGCCAGCAGCGTGGGACTAGCCCAACCTGATACGCAGTATTTT
J: TRBJ2-5; D: .; V: TRBV29-1; size: .; CDR3: CSVQITGARETQYF; DNA: TGCAGCGTTCAGATCACGGGAGCGCGGGAGACCCAGTACTTC
J: TRBJ1-6; D: TRBD1; V: TRBV4-1; size: .; CDR3: CASSQAGTGNSPLHF; DNA: TGCGCCAGCAGCCAAGCCGGGACAGGGAATTCACCCCTCCACTTT
J: TRBJ1-1; D: .; V: TRBV30; size: .; CDR3: CAWRWEGGWPEAFF; DNA: TGTGCCTGGAGGTGGGAGGGAGGGTGGCCTGAAGCTTTCTTT
J: TRBJ2-7; D: .; V: TRBV27; size: .; CDR3: CASSLRSGVGEQYF; DNA: TGTGCCAGCAGTTTACGGTCAGGGGTAGGGGAGCAGTACTTC
J: TRBJ2-3; D: TRBD2; V: TRBV6-5; size: .; CDR3: CASRDAGLGTDTQYF; DNA: TGTGCCAGCAGGGACGCCGGACTAGGCACAGATACGCAGTATTTT
J: TRBJ2-2; D: .; V: TRBV28; size: .; CDR3: CASRPGGSSRNTGELFF; DNA: TGTGCCAGCAGACCGGGTGGAAGTAGCCGGAACACCGGGGAGCTGTTTTTT
J: TRBJ2-7; D: .; V: TRBV6-1; size: .; CDR3: CASSDLSYPPYEQYF; DNA: TGTGCCAGCAGTGACCTTAGCTATCCTCCCTACGAGCAGTACTTC
J: TRBJ2-1; D: TRBD2; V: TRBV25-1; size: .; CDR3: CASTRGGTYNEQFF; DNA: TGTGCCAGCACCCGGGGAGGGACCTACAATGAGCAGTTCTTC
J: TRBJ1-1; D: TRBD1; V: TRBV5-6; size: .; CDR3: CASSRDRGRVHTEAFF; DNA: TGTGCCAGCAGTCGGGACAGGGGGCGCGTGCACACTGAAGCTTTCTTT
J: TRBJ1-1; D: .; V: TRBV6-5; size: .; CDR3: CASSLEGSQAFF; DNA: TGTGCCAGCAGTTTGGAGGGGTCGCAAGCTTTCTTT
J: TRBJ2-2; D: TRBD2; V: TRBV28; size: .; CDR3: CASSRSGRSTGELFF; DNA: TGTGCCAGCAGCCGAAGCGGGAGGTCCACCGGGGAGCTGTTTTTT
J: TRBJ1-4; D: TRBD1; V: TRBV11-2; size: once; CDR3: CASSLDRGTGANEKLFF; DNA: TGTGCCAGCAGCTTAGACCGCGGGACAGGCGCTAATGAAAAACTGTTTTTT
J: TRBJ2-3; D: .; V: TRBV7-3; size: .; CDR3: CASTISGLSTDTQYF; DNA: TGTGCCAGCACCATCAGCGGGCTTAGCACAGATACGCAGTATTTT
J: TRBJ1-5; D: .; V: TRBV5-6; size: .; CDR3: CASSLSGQPQHF; DNA: TGTGCCAGCAGCTTGTCAGGTCAGCCCCAGCATTTT
J: TRBJ1-1; D: TRBD1; V: TRBV29-1; size: .; CDR3: CSVEDRGRPVAEAFF; DNA: TGCAGCGTTGAAGACAGGGGGCGCCCGGTTGCTGAAGCTTTCTTT
J: TRBJ2-1; D: TRBD2; V: TRBV11-2; size: .; CDR3: CASSLGSLSGGRGHNEQFF; DNA: TGTGCCAGCAGCTTAGGATCTTTGTCCGGCGGGAGGGGCCACAATGAGCAGTTCTTC
J: TRBJ1-5; D: TRBD1; V: TRBV29-1; size: .; CDR3: CSAAQGDGNQPQHF; DNA: TGCAGCGCCGCACAGGGGGATGGAAATCAGCCCCAGCATTTT
J: TRBJ1-5; D: .; V: TRBV2; size: .; CDR3: CASSRGNSNQPQHF; DNA: TGTGCCAGCAGTCGTGGGAATAGCAATCAGCCCCAGCATTTT
J: TRBJ1-2; D: .; V: TRBV28; size: .; CDR3: CASRSGQGSYGYTF; DNA: TGTGCCAGCAGGTCGGGGCAGGGAAGCTATGGCTACACCTTC
J: TRBJ2-7; D: .; V: TRBV7-2; size: .; CDR3: CASSYGIGLSYEQYF; DNA: TGTGCCAGCAGCTACGGGATAGGGCTCTCCTACGAGCAGTACTTC
J: TRBJ1-2; D: .; V: TRBV28; size: .; CDR3: CASRGAYYGYTF; DNA: TGTGCCAGCAGAGGAGCTTACTATGGCTACACCTTC
J: TRBJ2-7; D: .; V: TRBV28; size: .; CDR3: CASSFGRYEQYF; DNA: TGTGCCAGCAGTTTCGGGCGGTACGAGCAGTACTTC
J: TRBJ1-2; D: .; V: TRBV7-8; size: .; CDR3: CASSFFDRSNYGYTF; DNA: TGTGCCAGCAGCTTTTTCGACAGGTCTAACTATGGCTACACCTTC
J: TRBJ2-7; D: TRBD1; V: TRBV9; size: .; CDR3: CASRNRGQGLYEQYF; DNA: TGTGCCAGCAGAAACCGGGGACAGGGACTCTACGAGCAGTACTTC
J: TRBJ2-1; D: TRBD2; V: TRBV11-2; size: .; CDR3: CASSLSGSSYNEQFF; DNA: TGTGCCAGCAGCTTGAGCGGGAGCTCCTACAATGAGCAGTTCTTC
J: TRBJ1-5; D: .; V: TRBV19; size: .; CDR3: CASCRQAGQPQHF; DNA: TGTGCCAGCTGCAGGCAGGCTGGCCAGCCCCAGCATTTT
J: TRBJ1-2; D: TRBD1; V: TRBV28; size: .; CDR3: CASSPHRQGANYGYTF; DNA: TGTGCCAGCAGTCCCCACCGACAGGGAGCAAACTATGGCTACACCTTC
J: TRBJ2-3; D: TRBD1; V: TRBV28; size: .; CDR3: CASTQGASTDTQYF; DNA: TGTGCCAGCACCCAGGGGGCCAGCACAGATACGCAGTATTTT
J: TRBJ1-3; D: .; V: TRBV6-1; size: .; CDR3: CASRRTSRNTIYF; DNA: TGTGCCAGCAGACGGACCAGCAGAAACACCATATATTTT
J: TRBJ1-1; D: .; V: TRBV9; size: .; CDR3: CASSEPNTEAFF; DNA: TGTGCCAGCAGCGAACCAAACACTGAAGCTTTCTTT
J: TRBJ2-6; D: .; V: TRBV11-1; size: .; CDR3: CASGPRRLSSGANVLTF; DNA: TGTGCCAGCGGGCCCCGGCGACTTAGCTCTGGGGCCAACGTCCTGACTTTC
J: TRBJ1-1; D: .; V: TRBV19; size: .; CDR3: CASTPGHMNTEAFF; DNA: TGTGCCAGTACCCCCGGGCACATGAACACTGAAGCTTTCTTT
J: TRBJ2-3; D: TRBD2; V: TRBV6-1; size: .; CDR3: CASRLADKLAQYF; DNA: TGTGCCAGCCGACTAGCGGACAAGCTTGCGCAGTATTTT
J: TRBJ2-5; D: .; V: TRBV5-1; size: .; CDR3: CASSLLGHGETQYF; DNA: TGCGCCAGCAGCTTGTTGGGACATGGAGAGACCCAGTACTTC
J: TRBJ1-4; D: TRBD1; V: TRBV30; size: .; CDR3: CAWSRGQPNEKLFF; DNA: TGTGCCTGGAGTAGGGGACAGCCAAATGAAAAACTGTTTTTT
J: TRBJ1-5; D: TRBD1; V: TRBV18; size: .; CDR3: CASSRTGQDSNQPQHF; DNA: TGTGCCAGCTCGCGGACAGGGCAGGATAGCAATCAGCCCCAGCATTTT
J: TRBJ2-7; D: TRBD1; V: TRBV11-1; size: .; CDR3: CASSLNAGQEFYEQYF; DNA: TGTGCCAGCAGCTTAAATGCGGGACAGGAATTTTACGAGCAGTACTTC
J: TRBJ2-1; D: .; V: TRBV29-1; size: .; CDR3: CSVAHYEQFF; DNA: TGCAGCGTTGCTCACTATGAGCAGTTCTTC
J: TRBJ2-1; D: TRBD1; V: TRBV5-1; size: .; CDR3: CASSWGTADNEQFF; DNA: TGCGCCAGCAGCTGGGGGACAGCTGACAATGAGCAGTTCTTC
J: TRBJ2-1; D: .; V: TRBV10-3; size: .; CDR3: CAISEFEYNEQFF; DNA: TGTGCCATCAGTGAGTTCGAATACAATGAGCAGTTCTTC
J: TRBJ2-5; D: .; V: TRBV7-9; size: .; CDR3: CASSLDQVVETQYF; DNA: TGTGCCAGCAGCTTAGATCAGGTTGTGGAGACCCAGTACTTC
J: TRBJ2-2; D: TRBD1; V: TRBV5-1; size: once; CDR3: CASSPRTGDTGELFF; DNA: TGCGCCAGCAGCCCCCGGACAGGGGACACCGGGGAGCTGTTTTTT
J: TRBJ2-1; D: .; V: TRBV6-1; size: .; CDR3: CASTVDWFNEQFF; DNA: TGTGCCAGCACCGTCGACTGGTTCAATGAGCAGTTCTTC
J: TRBJ2-1; D: TRBD2; V: TRBV9; size: once; CDR3: CASSASVGGPSYNEQFF; DNA: TGTGCCAGCAGCGCTAGCGTGGGAGGGCCGTCCTACAATGAGCAGTTCTTC